This T cell receptor (beta chain) originates from a study of blood T cell repertoires in COVID-19 (dated by TCRdb to the early 2020s). Turning to the overall study: Samples covering the acute and convalescent phases of COVID-19 were provided by collaborators in the United States, Italy and Spain. Samples came from the ongoing ImmuneRACE study (first 160 participants) plus 1,254 subjects from 6 global collaborators. The material from the prospective study consisted of cDNA or gDNA derived from T cells, B-cell-depleted T cells, or PBMCs. HLA class I and class II types, where available, came from metadata supplied by the sample provider rather than from assay-based typing. A freely available public database, intended as a resource for researchers studying the immune response to SARS-CoV-2, is where the repertoires were released. The dataset comprised deeply sampled blood TCRbeta repertoires from subjects exposed to, actively infected with, or recovered from COVID-19. Sample metadata almost always included a de-identified subject ID, COVID-19 status, age in years and sex.

Summary of the overall study and its limitations: The amount of clinical and demographic metadata varied by source and participant and was provided uncurated.

TCRbeta CDR3 regions were amplified from genomic DNA by means of the immunoSEQ Assay, a bias-controlled multiplex PCR. On the study's bioinformatics: Nucleated cell counts per sample were estimated from amplification of reference gene primers within the assay. To quantify the absolute abundance of each unique TCRbeta CDR3 rearrangement, sequence reads were collapsed and filtered. For each sample, productive Simpson clonality was calculated as the square root of Simpson's diversity index across productive rearrangements. Not all clones reach the TCRdb copy of this immuneACCESS table, which keeps in-frame sequences only. Checked studies attribute under half of the gap to unresolved V genes and leave the rest unexplained. That table is the source of V, J and clone size, and D and trimming were worked out from the DNA. A total of some 190,000 clones appear in this sample, about 75% of them only once. Roughly 8.7% of the sample belongs to the ten largest clones.

The collaborating institutions used their own protocols to collect whole blood in K2EDTA tubes. Collaborator samples were shipped for TCRbeta analysis as frozen whole blood, isolated PBMCs, or DNA extracted from either sample type. As to this clone: No antigen is known for it. No much larger clonotype is one base removed from it; base qualities were not supplied.

The sample comprised peripheral blood. This receptor was identified in a woman aged 45-65 years with active or convalescent COVID-19.

The bases are TGTGCCAGCAGCCCGGGACTAGGCCTTAGGGGCGAGCAGTACTTC. This yields the protein CASSPGLGLRGEQYF. The chain links TRBV9 with TRBJ2-7; TRBD2 fits 8 bases in the junction. There are 15 amino acids in the CDR3, from cysteine to phenylalanine inclusive. Of all the DNA, just the CDR3 is kept, 45 bases in frame from base 1. The germline V gene yields SGDLS for CDR1 and YYNGEE for CDR2. V trim: 4 bases; J trim: 6 bases; unmatched bases: 12.